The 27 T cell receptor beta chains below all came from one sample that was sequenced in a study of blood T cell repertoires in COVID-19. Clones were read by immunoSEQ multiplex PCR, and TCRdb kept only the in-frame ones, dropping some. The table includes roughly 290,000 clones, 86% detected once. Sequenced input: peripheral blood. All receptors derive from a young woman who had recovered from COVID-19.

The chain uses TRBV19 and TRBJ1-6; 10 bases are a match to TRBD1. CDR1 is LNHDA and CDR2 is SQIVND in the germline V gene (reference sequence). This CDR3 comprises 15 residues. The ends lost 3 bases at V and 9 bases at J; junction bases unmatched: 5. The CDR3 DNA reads TGTGCCAGTAGTATGGAGAGGACAGGGGGTTCACCCCTCCACTTT. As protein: CASSMERTGGSPLHF.

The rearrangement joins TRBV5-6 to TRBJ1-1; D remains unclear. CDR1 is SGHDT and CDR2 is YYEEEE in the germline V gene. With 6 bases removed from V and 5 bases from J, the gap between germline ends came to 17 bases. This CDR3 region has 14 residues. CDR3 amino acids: CASTREADRTEAFF. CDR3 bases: TGTGCCAGCACCCGGGAGGCAGATAGAACTGAAGCTTTCTTT.

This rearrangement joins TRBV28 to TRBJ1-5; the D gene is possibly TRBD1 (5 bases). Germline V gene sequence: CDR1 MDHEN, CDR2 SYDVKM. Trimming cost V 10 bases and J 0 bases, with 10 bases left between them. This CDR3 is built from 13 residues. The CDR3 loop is CATFGGSNQPQHF. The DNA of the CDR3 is TGTGCCACCTTCGGGGGTAGCAATCAGCCCCAGCATTTT.

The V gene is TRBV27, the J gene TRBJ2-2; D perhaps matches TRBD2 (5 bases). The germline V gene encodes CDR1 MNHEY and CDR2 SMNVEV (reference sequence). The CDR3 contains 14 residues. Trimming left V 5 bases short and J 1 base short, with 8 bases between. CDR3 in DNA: TGTGCCAGCAGTCCGGAGGAGAACACCGGGGAGCTGTTTTTT. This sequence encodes CASSPEENTGELFF.

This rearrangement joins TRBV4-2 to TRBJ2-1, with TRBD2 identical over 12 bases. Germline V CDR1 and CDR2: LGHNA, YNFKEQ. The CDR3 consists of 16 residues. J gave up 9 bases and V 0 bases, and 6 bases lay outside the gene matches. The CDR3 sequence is CASSQEVGLAGREQFF. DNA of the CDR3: TGTGCCAGCAGCCAAGAGGTAGGACTAGCGGGACGTGAGCAGTTCTTC.

The CDR3 nucleotides read TGTGCCAGCAGTTTCTTTGTCCGGGGGGAGTACGAGCAGTACTTC. Its translation is CASSFFVRGEYEQYF. The V and J genes are TRBV28 and TRBJ2-7; 7 bases line up with TRBD2. The CDR3 length is 15 residues. Germline V CDR1 and CDR2: MDHEN, SYDVKM. Losses at the gene ends were 3 bases for V and 4 bases for J; bases not matched to a gene: 9. Complete variable domain (other parts from reference TRBV28 and TRBJ2-7): DVKVTQSSRYLVKRTGEKVFLECVQDMDHENMFWYRQDPGLGLRLIYFSYDVKMKEKGDIPEGYSVSREKKERFSLILESASTNQTSMYLCASSFFVRGEYEQYFGPGTRLTVT.

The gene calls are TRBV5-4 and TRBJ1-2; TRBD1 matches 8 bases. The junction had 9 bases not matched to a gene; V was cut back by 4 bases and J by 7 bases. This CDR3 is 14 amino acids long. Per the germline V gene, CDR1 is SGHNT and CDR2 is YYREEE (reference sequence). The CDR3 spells CASSGKTGAFGYTF. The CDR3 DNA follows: TGTGCCAGCAGCGGAAAGACAGGGGCTTTTGGCTACACCTTC. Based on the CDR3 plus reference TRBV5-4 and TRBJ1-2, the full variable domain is ETGVTQSPTHLIKTRGQQVTLRCSSQSGHNTVSWYQQALGQGPQFIFQYYREEENGRGNFPPRFSGLQFPNYSSELNVNALELDDSALYLCASSGKTGAFGYTFGSGTRLTVV.

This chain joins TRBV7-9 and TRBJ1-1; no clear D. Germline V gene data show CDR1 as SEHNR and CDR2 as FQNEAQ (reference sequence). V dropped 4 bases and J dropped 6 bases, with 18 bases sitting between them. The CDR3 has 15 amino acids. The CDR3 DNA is TGTGCCAGCAGCTCCTCAGGAGGGCCCCCATCTGAAGCTTTCTTT. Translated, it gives CASSSSGGPPSEAFF. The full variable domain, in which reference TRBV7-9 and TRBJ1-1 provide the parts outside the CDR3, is DTGVSQNPRHKITKRGQNVTFRCDPISEHNRLYWYRQTLGQGPEFLTYFQNEAQLEKSRLLSDRFSAERPKGSFSTLEIQRTEQGDSAMYLCASSSSGGPPSEAFFGQGTRLTVV.

CDR3 DNA sequence: TGCGCCAGCAGCCAAGGGACTGTTCGCGAGCAGTTCTTC. It yields the protein CASSQGTVREQFF. The genes are TRBV4-3 and TRBJ2-1; TRBD2 might be the D (5 bases). The germline V gene has CDR1 LGHNA and CDR2 YSLEER. V lost 1 base and J 10 bases, leaving 11 bases between the germline ends. The CDR3 spans 13 residues.

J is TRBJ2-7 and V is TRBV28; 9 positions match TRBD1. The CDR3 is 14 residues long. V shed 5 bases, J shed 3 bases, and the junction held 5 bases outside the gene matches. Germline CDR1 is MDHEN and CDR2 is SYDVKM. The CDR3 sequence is CASSRDRAYYEQYF. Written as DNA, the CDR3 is TGTGCCAGCAGTCGGGACAGGGCCTACTACGAGCAGTACTTC.

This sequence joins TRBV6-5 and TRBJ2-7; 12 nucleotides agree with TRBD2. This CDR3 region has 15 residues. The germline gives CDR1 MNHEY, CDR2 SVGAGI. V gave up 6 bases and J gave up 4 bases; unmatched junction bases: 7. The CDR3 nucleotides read TGTGCCAGCAGGACGACTAGCGGGAGTACGTACGAGCAGTACTTC. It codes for CASRTTSGSTYEQYF.

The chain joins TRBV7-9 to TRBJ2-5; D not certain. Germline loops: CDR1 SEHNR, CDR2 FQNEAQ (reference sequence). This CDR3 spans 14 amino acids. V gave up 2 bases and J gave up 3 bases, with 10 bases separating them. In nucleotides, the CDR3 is TGTGCCAGCAGCTTATCCCTAGGAGAAGAGACCCAGTACTTC. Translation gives CASSLSLGEETQYF.

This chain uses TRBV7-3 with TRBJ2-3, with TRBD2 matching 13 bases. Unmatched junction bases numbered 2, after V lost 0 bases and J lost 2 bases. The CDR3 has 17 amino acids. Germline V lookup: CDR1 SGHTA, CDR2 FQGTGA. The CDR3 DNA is TGTGCCAGCAGCTTAACGGGACTAGCGGGGATCACAGATACGCAGTATTTT. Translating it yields CASSLTGLAGITDTQYF.

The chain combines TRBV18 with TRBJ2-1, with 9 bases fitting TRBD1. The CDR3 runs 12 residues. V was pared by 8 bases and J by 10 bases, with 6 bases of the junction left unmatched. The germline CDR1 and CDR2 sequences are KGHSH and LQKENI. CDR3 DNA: TGTGCCAGCGGACCGGACAGGGGAGAGCAGTTCTTC. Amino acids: CASGPDRGEQFF.

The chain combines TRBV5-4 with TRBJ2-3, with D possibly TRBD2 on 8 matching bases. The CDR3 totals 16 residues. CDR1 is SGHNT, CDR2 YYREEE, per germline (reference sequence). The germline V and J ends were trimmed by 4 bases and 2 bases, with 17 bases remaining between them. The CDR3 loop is CASSRGGTAHTDTQYF. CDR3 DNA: TGTGCCAGCAGCCGGGGGGGGACAGCCCACACAGATACGCAGTATTTT.

CDR3 amino acids: CASSLRAATSPLHF. The DNA of the CDR3 is TGTGCCAGCAGCCTTCGAGCGGCCACCTCACCCCTCCACTTT. This sequence joins TRBV3-1 (or the pseudogene TRBV3-2) and TRBJ1-6, with D unclear. V was cut by 4 bases and J by 10 bases, with 14 bases left in between. Germline CDR1 is LGHDT and CDR2 is YNNKEL (reference sequence). CDR3 length: 14 amino acids.

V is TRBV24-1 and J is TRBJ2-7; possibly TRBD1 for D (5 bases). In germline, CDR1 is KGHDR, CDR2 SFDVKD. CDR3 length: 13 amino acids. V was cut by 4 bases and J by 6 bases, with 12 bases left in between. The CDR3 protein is CATSEGRTSEQYF. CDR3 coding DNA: TGTGCCACCAGTGAGGGCAGGACATCCGAGCAGTACTTC.

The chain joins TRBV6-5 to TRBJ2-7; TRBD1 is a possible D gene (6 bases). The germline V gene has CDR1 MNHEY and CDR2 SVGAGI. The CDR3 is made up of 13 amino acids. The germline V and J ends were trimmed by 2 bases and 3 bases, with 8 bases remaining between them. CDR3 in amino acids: CASSYLRGYEQYF. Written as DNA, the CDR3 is TGTGCCAGCAGTTACCTCAGGGGCTACGAGCAGTACTTC.

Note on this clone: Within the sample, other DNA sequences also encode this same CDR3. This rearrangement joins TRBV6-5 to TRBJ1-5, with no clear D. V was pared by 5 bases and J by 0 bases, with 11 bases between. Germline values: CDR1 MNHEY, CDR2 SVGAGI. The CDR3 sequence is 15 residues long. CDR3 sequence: CASSSGIYSNQPQHF. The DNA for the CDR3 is TGTGCCAGCAGTAGCGGGATTTATAGCAATCAGCCCCAGCATTTT.

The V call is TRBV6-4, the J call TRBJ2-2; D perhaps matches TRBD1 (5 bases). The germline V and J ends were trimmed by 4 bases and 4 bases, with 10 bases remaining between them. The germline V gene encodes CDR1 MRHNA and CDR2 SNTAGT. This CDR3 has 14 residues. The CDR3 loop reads CASSVGDSTGELFF. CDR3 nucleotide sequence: TGTGCCAGCAGTGTAGGAGACAGCACCGGGGAGCTGTTTTTT.

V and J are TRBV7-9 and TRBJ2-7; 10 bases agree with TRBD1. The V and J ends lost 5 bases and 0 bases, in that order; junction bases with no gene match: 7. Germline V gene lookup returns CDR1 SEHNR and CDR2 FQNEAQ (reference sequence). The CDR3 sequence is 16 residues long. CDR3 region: CASSRLWTGGSYEQYF. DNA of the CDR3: TGTGCCAGCAGCCGTCTTTGGACAGGGGGCTCCTACGAGCAGTACTTC.

CDR3 nucleotide sequence: TGTGCCAGCAGGGCAAGAAACTCCTACAATGAGCAGTTCTTC. Translating gives CASRARNSYNEQFF. This chain links TRBV6-5 with TRBJ2-1; no clear D. CDR1 MNHEY and CDR2 SVGAGI come from the germline V gene. Trimming took 6 bases from V and 0 from J, leaving 9 bases between them. The CDR3 consists of 14 residues.

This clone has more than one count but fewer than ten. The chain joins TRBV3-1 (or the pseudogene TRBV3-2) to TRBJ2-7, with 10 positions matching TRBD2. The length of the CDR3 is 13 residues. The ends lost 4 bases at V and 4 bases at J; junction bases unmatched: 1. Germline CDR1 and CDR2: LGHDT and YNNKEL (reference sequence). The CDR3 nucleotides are TGTGCCAGCAGCCCTAGCGGGAGTTACGAGCAGTACTTC. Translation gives CASSPSGSYEQYF.

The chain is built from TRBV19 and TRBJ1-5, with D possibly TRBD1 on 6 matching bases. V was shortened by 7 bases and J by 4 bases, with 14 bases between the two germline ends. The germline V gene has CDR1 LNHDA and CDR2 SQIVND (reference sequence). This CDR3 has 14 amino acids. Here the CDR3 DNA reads TGTGCCAGTATTTCCGGACAGTATAATCAGCCCCAGCATTTT. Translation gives CASISGQYNQPQHF.

The CDR3 DNA is TGTGCCAGCAGCTTGATGGCAGGGCCTAACTATGGCTACACCTTC. This codes for CASSLMAGPNYGYTF. The chain links TRBV5-6 to TRBJ1-2, with D possibly being TRBD1 (5 bases). With 1 base removed from V and 0 bases from J, the gap between germline ends came to 10 bases. The CDR3 spans 15 residues. Germline V gene sequence: CDR1 SGHDT, CDR2 YYEEEE.

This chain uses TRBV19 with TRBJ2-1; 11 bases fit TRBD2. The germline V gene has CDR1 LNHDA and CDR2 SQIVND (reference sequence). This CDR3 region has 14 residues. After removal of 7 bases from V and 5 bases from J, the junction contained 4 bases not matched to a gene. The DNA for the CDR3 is TGTGCCAGTAACCTTAGCGGGAGGGACAATGAGCAGTTCTTC. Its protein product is CASNLSGRDNEQFF.

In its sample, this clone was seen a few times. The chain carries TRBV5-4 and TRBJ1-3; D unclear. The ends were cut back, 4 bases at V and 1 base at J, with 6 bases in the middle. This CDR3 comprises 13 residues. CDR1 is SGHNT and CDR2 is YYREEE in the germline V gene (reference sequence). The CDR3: CASSLISGNTIYF. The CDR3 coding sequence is TGTGCCAGCAGCCTAATTTCTGGAAACACCATATATTTT. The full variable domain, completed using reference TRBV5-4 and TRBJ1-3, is ETGVTQSPTHLIKTRGQQVTLRCSSQSGHNTVSWYQQALGQGPQFIFQYYREEENGRGNFPPRFSGLQFPNYSSELNVNALELDDSALYLCASSLISGNTIYFGEGSWLTVV.